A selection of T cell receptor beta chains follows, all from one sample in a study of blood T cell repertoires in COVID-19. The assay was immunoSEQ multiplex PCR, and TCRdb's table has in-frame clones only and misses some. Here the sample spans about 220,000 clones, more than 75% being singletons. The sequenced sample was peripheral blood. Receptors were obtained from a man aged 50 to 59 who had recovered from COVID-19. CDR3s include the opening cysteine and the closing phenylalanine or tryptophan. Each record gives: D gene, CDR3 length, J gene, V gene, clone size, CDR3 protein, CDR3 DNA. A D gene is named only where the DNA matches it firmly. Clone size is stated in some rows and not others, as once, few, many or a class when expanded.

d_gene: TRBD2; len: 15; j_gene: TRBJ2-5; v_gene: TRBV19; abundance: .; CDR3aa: CASSILAGGPETQYF; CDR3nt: TGTGCCAGTAGTATTCTAGCGGGAGGGCCAGAGACCCAGTACTTC
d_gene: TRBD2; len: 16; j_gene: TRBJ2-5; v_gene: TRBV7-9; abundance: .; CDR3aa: CASSRGLAGVGETQYF; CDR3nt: TGTGCCAGCAGCCGGGGACTAGCGGGAGTCGGGGAGACCCAGTACTTC
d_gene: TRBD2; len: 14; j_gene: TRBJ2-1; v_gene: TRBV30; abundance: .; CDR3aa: CAWMFSGSGGEQFF; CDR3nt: TGTGCCTGGATGTTCAGCGGGAGTGGTGGTGAGCAGTTCTTC
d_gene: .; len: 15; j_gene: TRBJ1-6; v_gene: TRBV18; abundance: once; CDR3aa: CASSFQGSYNSPLHF; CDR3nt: TGTGCCAGCTCGTTTCAGGGGTCCTATAATTCACCCCTCCACTTT
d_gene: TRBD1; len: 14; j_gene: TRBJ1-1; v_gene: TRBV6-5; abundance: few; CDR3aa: CASSTGQGFTEAFF; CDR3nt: TGTGCCAGCAGTACAGGACAGGGGTTCACTGAAGCTTTCTTT
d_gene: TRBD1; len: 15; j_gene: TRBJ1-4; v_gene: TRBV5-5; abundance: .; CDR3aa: CASSPEDRGSEKLFF; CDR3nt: TGTGCCAGCAGCCCGGAGGACAGGGGGTCTGAAAAACTGTTTTTT
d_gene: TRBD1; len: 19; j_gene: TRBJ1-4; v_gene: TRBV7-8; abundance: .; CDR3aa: CASTRYFAGQGAGREKLFF; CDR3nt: TGTGCCAGCACCAGATACTTCGCGGGACAGGGGGCCGGTCGTGAAAAACTGTTTTTT
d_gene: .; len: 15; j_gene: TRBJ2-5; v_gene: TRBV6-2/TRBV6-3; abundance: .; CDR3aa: CASSYSSGNSETQYF; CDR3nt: TGTGCCAGCAGTTACTCTTCGGGGAATTCAGAGACCCAGTACTTC
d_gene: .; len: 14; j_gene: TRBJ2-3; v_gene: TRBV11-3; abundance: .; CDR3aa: CASSALGGADTQYF; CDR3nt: TGTGCCAGCAGCGCGCTAGGGGGGGCAGATACGCAGTATTTT
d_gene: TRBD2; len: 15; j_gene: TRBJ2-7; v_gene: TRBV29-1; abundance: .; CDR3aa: CSVSLGLAGAYEQYF; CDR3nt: TGCAGCGTTTCTTTGGGACTAGCGGGAGCCTACGAGCAGTACTTC
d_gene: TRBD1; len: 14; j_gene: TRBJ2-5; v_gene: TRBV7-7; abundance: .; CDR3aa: CASSLGGGGETQYF; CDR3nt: TGTGCCAGCAGCTTAGGAGGGGGCGGAGAGACCCAGTACTTC
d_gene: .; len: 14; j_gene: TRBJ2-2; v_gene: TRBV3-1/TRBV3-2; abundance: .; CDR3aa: CASTRFGNTGELFF; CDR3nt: TGTGCCAGCACCCGTTTCGGGAACACCGGGGAGCTGTTTTTT
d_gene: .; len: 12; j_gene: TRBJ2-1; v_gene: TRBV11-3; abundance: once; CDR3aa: CASSPDRDRQFF; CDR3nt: TGTGCCAGCAGCCCCGACCGGGATCGGCAGTTCTTC
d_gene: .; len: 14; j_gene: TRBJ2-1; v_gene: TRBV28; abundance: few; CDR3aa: CASRWRATYNEQFF; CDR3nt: TGTGCCAGCAGATGGAGGGCCACCTACAATGAGCAGTTCTTC
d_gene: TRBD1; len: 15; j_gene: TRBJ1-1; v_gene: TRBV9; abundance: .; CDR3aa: CASSVFSGQAAEAFF; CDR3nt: TGTGCCAGCAGCGTATTCTCGGGACAGGCGGCTGAAGCTTTCTTT
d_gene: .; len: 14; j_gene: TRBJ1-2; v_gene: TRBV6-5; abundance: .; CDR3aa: CASSPRGDVYGYTF; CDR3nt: TGTGCCAGCAGCCCGCGGGGGGACGTCTATGGCTACACCTTC
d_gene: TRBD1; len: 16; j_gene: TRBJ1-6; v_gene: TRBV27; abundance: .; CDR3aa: CASSYRDSAYNSPLHF; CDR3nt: TGTGCCAGCAGTTACCGGGACAGTGCCTATAATTCACCCCTCCACTTT
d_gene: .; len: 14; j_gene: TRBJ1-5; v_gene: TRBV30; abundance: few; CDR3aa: CAWSVHGSNQPQHF; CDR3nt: TGTGCCTGGAGTGTTCACGGTAGCAATCAGCCCCAGCATTTT
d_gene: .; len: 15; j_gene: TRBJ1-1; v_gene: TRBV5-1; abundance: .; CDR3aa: CASSAKSTVNTEAFF; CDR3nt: TGCGCCAGCAGCGCAAAGAGTACGGTGAACACTGAAGCTTTCTTT
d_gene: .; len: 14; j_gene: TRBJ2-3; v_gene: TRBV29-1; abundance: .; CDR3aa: CSVGLGSGTDTQYF; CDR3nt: TGCAGCGTGGGGTTGGGGAGTGGGACAGATACGCAGTATTTT
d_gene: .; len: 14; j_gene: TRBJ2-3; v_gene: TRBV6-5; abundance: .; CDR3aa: CASSPRGPTDTQYF; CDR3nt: TGTGCCAGCAGTCCTAGGGGCCCCACAGATACGCAGTATTTT
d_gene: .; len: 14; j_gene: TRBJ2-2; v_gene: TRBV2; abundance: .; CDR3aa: CASSAQAGGGELFF; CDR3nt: TGTGCCAGCAGTGCTCAGGCCGGCGGGGGGGAGCTGTTTTTT
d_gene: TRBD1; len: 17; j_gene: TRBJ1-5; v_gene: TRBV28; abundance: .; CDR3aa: CASNPDPRGQGRQPQHF; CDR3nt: TGTGCCAGCAACCCTGACCCCCGCGGACAGGGTAGACAGCCCCAGCATTTT
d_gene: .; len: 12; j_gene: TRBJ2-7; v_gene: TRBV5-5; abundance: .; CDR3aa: CASSSTGPEQYF; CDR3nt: TGTGCCAGCAGCTCAACAGGGCCCGAGCAGTACTTC
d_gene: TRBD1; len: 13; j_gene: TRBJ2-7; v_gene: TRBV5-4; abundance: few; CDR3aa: CASRGTDIYEQYF; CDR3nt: TGTGCCAGCAGAGGGACAGATATCTACGAGCAGTACTTC
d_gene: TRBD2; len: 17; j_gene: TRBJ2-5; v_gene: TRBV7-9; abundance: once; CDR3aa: CASTPPGTIAGVETQYF; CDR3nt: TGTGCCAGCACCCCTCCTGGGACTATAGCGGGAGTTGAGACCCAGTACTTC
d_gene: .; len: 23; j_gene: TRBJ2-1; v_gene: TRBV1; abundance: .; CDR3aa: CTSSQDRSSRTSGRSVSYNEQFF; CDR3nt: TGCACCAGCAGCCAAGATCGGTCGTCGCGGACTAGCGGGAGGAGCGTCTCCTACAATGAGCAGTTCTTC
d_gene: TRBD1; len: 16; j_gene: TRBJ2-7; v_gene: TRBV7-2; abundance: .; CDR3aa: CASSLGGQGESYEQYF; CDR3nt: TGTGCCAGCAGCTTAGGAGGCCAGGGGGAAAGCTACGAGCAGTACTTC
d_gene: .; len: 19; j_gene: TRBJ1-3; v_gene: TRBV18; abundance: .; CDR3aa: CASSPRSGTARSSGNTIYF; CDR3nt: TGTGCCAGCTCACCACGGTCGGGTACGGCCCGGAGCTCTGGAAACACCATATATTTT
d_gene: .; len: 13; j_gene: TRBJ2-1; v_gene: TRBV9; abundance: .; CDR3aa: CASSVFLGGEQFF; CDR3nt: TGTGCCAGCAGCGTATTTCTCGGGGGTGAGCAGTTCTTC
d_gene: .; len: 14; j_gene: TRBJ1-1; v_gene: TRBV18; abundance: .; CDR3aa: CASSPNRENTEAFF; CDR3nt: TGTGCCAGCTCGCCGAACCGGGAGAACACTGAAGCTTTCTTT
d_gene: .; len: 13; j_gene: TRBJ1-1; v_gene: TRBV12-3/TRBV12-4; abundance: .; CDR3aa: CASSPFEGTEAFF; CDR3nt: TGTGCCAGCAGCCCATTCGAGGGCACTGAAGCTTTCTTT
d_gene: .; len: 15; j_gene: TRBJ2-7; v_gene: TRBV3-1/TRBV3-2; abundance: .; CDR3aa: CASSQGLEKLNEQYF; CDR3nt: TGTGCCAGCAGCCAAGGTCTGGAGAAGTTAAACGAGCAGTACTTC
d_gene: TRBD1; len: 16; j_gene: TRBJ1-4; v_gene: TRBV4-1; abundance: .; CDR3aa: CASSQALGQLNEKLFF; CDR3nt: TGCGCCAGCAGCCAAGCCCTGGGACAGCTTAATGAAAAACTGTTTTTT
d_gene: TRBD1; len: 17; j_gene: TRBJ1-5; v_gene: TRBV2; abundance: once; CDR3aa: CASSPGTGKYSNQPQHF; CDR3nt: TGTGCCAGCAGCCCCGGGACAGGAAAATATAGCAATCAGCCCCAGCATTTT
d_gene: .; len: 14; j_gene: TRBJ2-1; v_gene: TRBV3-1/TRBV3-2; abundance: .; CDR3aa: CASSQDPVGTTQFF; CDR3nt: TGTGCCAGCAGCCAAGATCCTGTCGGGACAACGCAGTTCTTC
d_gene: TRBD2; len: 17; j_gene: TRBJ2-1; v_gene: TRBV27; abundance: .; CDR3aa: CASSSQVAGVSYNEQFF; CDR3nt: TGTGCCAGCAGTTCGCAGGTAGCGGGGGTCTCCTACAATGAGCAGTTCTTC
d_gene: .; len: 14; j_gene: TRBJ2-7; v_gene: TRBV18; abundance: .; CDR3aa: CASSLTPGSYEQYF; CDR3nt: TGTGCCAGCTCACTTACCCCAGGTTCATACGAGCAGTACTTC
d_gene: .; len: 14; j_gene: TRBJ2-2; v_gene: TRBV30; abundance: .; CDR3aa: CAWSRTTNTGELFF; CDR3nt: TGTGCCTGGAGTAGGACTACGAACACCGGGGAGCTGTTTTTT
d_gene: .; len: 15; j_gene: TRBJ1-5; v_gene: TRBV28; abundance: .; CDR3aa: CASSSRQYSNQPQHF; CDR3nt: TGTGCCAGCAGCTCTAGACAGTATAGCAATCAGCCCCAGCATTTT
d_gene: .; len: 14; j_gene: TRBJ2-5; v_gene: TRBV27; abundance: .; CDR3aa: CASSLGGGQETQYF; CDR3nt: TGTGCCAGCAGTTTAGGGGGAGGCCAAGAGACCCAGTACTTC